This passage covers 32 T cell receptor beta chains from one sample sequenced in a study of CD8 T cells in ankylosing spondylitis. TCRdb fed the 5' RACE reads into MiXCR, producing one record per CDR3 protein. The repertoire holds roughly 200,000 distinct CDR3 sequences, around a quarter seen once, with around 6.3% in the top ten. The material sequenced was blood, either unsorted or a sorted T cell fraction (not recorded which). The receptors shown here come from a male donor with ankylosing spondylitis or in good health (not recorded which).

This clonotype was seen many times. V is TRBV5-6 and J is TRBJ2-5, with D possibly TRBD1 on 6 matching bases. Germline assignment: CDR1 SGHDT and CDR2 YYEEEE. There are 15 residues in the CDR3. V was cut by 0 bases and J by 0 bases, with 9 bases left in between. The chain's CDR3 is CASSLGTDYQETQYF. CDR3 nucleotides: TGTGCCAGCAGCTTGGGGACAGATTACCAAGAGACCCAGTACTTC.

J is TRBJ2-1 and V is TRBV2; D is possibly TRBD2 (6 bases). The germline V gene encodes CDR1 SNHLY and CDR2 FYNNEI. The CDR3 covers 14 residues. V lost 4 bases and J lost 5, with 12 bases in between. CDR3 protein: CASSGAGRHNEQFF. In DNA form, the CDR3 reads TGTGCCAGCAGTGGGGCGGGGCGCCACAATGAGCAGTTCTTC.

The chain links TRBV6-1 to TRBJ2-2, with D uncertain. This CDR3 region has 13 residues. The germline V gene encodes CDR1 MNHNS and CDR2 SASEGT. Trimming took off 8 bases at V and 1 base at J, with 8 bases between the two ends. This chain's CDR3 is CASRPENTGELFF. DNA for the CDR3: TGTGCCAGCCGACCTGAGAACACCGGGGAGCTGTTTTTT.

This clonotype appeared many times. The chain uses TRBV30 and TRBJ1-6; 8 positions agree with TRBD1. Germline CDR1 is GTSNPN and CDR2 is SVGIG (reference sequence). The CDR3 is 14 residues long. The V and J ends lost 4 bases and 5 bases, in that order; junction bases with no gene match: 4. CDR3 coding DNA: TGTGCCTGGACCATGGGACAGGATAATTCACCCCTCCACTTT. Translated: CAWTMGQDNSPLHF.

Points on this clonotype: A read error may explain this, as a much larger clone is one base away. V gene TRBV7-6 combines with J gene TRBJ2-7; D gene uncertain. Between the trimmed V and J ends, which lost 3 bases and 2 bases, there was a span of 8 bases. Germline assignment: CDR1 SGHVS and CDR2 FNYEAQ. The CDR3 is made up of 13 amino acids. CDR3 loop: CASSFGDPYEQYF. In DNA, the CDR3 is TGTGCCAGCAGCTTCGGAGACCCCTACGAGCAGTACTTC.

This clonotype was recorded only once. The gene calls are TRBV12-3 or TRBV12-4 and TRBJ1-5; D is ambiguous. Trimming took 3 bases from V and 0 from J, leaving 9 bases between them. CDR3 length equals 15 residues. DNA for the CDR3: TGTGCCAGCAGTTTGTCCGGTGTTAGCAATCAGCCCCAGCATTTT. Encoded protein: CASSLSGVSNQPQHF.

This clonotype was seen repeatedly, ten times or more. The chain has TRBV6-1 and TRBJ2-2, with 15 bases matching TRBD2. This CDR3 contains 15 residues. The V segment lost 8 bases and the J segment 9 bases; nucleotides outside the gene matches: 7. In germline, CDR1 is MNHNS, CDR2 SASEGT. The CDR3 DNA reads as TGTGCCAGCTCTGGACTAGCGGGAGGGCCGAGGGAGCTGTTTTTT. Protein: CASSGLAGGPRELFF.

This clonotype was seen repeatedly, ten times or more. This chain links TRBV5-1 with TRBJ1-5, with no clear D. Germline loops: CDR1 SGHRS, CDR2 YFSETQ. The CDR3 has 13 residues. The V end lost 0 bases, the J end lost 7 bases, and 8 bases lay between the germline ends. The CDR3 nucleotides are TGCGCCAGCAGCTTGGCGGGCCAGCAGCCCCAGCATTTT. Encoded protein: CASSLAGQQPQHF.

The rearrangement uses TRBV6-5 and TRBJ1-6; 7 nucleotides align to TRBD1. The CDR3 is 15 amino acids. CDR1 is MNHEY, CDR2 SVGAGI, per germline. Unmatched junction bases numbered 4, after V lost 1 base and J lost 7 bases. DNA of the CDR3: TGTGCCAGCAGTTACTTCGGGACAGCCAATTCACCCCTCCACTTT. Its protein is CASSYFGTANSPLHF.

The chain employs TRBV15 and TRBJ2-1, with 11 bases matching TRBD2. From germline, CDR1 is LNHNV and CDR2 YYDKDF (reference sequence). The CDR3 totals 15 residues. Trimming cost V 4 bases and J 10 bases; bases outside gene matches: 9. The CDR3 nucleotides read TGTGCCACCAGCACCACTAGCGGGGGTCTCACGGAGCAGTTCTTC. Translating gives CATSTTSGGLTEQFF.

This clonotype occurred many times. This CDR3 reads CASSRGGQGDEQYF. CDR3 bases: TGTGCCAGCAGCCGAGGGGGACAGGGCGACGAGCAGTACTTC. The V call is TRBV4-2, the J call TRBJ2-7, with TRBD1 identical over 9 bases. Germline V CDR1 and CDR2: LGHNA, YNFKEQ. The trim removed 4 bases at V and 5 bases at J, leaving 6 bases unmatched. This CDR3 has 14 residues.

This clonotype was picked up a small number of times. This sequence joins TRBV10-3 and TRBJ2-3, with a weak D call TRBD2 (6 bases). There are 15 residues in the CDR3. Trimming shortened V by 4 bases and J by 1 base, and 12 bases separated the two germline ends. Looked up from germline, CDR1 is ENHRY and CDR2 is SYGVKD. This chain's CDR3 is CAISVGTARTDTQYF. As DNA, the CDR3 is TGTGCCATCAGTGTCGGGACTGCCCGCACAGATACGCAGTATTTT.

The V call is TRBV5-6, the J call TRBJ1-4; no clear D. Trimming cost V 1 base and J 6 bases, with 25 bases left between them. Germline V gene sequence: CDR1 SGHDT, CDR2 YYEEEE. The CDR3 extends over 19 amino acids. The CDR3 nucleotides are TGTGCCAGCAGCTTGATGTCAGTAGGTGTCACGACACGGGATGAAAAACTGTTTTTT. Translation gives CASSLMSVGVTTRDEKLFF. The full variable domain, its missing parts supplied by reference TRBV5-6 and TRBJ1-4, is DAGVTQSPTHLIKTRGQQVTLRCSPKSGHDTVSWYQQALGQGPQFIFQYYEEEERQRGNFPDRFSGHQFPNYSSELNVNALLLGDSALYLCASSLMSVGVTTRDEKLFFGSGTQLSVL.

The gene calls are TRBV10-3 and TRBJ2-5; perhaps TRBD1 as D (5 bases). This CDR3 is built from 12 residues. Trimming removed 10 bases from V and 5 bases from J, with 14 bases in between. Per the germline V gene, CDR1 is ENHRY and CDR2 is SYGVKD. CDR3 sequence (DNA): TGTGCCACCTCAGGGTTAGGGGAGACCCAGTACTTC. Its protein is CATSGLGETQYF.

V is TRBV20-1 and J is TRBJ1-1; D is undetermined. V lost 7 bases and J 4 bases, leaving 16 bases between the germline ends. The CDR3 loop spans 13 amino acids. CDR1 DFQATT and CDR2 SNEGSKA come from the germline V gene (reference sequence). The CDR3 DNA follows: TGCAGTGTAGGTAAAGGGAAGGTCACTGAAGCTTTCTTT. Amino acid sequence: CSVGKGKVTEAFF.

CDR3 loop: CASSDDTNYGYTF. The CDR3 DNA reads TGTGCCAGCAGCGATGACACAAACTATGGCTACACCTTC. J is TRBJ1-2 and V is TRBV5-6; D remains unclear. CDR3 length equals 13 residues. The V gene lost 4 bases and the J gene lost 2 bases, with 9 bases spanning the gap. CDR1 is SGHDT and CDR2 is YYEEEE in the germline V gene.

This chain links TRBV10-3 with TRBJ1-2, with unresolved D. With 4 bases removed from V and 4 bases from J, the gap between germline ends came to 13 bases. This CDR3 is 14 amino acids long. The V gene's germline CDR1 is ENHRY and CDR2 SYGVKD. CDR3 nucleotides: TGTGCCATCAGTGGAGAGACTAGCAGCTATGGCTACACCTTC. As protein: CAISGETSSYGYTF.

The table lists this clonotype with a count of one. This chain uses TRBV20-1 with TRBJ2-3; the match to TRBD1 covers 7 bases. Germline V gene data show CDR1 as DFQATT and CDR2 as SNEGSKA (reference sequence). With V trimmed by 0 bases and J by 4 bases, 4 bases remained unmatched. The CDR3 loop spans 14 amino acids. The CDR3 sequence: CSARDRQGPDTQYF. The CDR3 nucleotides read TGCAGTGCTAGAGATAGACAGGGTCCAGATACGCAGTATTTT.

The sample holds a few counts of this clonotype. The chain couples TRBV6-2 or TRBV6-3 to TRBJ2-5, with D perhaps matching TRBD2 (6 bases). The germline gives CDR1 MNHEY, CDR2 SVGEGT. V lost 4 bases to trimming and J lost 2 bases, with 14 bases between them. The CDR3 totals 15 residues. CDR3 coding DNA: TGTGCCAGCAGTTCCTACCCTAGCGAACAAGAGACCCAGTACTTC. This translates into CASSSYPSEQETQYF.

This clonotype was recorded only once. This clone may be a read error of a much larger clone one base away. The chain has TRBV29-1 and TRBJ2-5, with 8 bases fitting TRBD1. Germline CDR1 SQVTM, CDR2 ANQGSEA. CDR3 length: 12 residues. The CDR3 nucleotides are TGCAGCGGTGGACAGGGAAAAGAGACCCAGTCCTTC. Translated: CSGGQGKETQSF.

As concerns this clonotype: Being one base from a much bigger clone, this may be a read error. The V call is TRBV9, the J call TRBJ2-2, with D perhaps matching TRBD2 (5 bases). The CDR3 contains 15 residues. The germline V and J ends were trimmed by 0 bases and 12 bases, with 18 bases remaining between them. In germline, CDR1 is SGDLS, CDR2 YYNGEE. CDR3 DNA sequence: TGTGCCAGCAGCGTAGCTACGGGGATCAGTGAGAAGCTGTTTTTT. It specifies CASSVATGISEKLFF.

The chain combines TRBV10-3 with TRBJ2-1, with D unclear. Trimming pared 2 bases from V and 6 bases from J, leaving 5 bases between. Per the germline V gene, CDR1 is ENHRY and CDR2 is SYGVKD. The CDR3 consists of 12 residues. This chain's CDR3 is CAISELFNEQFF. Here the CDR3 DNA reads TGTGCCATCAGTGAGCTTTTCAATGAGCAGTTCTTC.

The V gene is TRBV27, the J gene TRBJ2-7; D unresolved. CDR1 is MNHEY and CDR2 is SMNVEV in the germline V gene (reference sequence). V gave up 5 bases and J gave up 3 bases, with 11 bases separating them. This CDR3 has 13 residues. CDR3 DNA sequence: TGTGCCAGCAGTAAACAACCCAACTACGAGCAGTACTTC. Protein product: CASSKQPNYEQYF.

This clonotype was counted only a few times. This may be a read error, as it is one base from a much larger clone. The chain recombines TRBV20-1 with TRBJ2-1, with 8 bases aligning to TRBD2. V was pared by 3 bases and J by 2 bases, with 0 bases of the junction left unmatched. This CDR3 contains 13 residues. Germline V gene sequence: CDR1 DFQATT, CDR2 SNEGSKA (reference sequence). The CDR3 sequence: CSASGRAYNEQFF. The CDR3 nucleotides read TGCAGTGCTAGCGGGAGGGCCTACAATGAGCAGTTCTTC.

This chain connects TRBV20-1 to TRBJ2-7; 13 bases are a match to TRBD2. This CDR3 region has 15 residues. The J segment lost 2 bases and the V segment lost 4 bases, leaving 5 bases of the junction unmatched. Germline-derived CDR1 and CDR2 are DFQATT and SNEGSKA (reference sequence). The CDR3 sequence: CSAKGLAGWAYEQYF. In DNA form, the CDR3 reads TGCAGTGCTAAGGGACTAGCGGGATGGGCCTACGAGCAGTACTTC.

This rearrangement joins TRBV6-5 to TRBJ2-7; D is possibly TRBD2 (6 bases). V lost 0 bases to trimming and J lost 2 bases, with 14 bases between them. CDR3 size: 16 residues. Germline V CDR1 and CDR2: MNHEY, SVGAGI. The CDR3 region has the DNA TGTGCCAGCAGTTACTCGTTGACTAGTCTACCCTACGAGCAGTACTTC. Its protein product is CASSYSLTSLPYEQYF.

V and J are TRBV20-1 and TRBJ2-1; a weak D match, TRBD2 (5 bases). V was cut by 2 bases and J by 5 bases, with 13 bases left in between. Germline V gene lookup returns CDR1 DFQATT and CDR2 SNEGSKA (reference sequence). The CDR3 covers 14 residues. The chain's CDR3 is CSARSSTIHNEQFF. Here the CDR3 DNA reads TGCAGTGCTAGATCTTCGACTATTCACAATGAGCAGTTCTTC.

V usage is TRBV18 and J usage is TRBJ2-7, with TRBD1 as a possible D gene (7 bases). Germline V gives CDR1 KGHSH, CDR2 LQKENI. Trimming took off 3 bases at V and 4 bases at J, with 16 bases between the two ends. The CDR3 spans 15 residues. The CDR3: CASSPGGQLSYEQYF. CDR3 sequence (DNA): TGTGCCAGCTCACCCGGGGGACAGCTATCTTACGAGCAGTACTTC. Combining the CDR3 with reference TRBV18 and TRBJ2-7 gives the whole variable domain NAGVMQNPRHLVRRRGQEARLRCSPMKGHSHVYWYRQLPEEGLKFMVYLQKENIIDESGMPKERFSAEFPKEGPSILRIQQVVRGDSAAYFCASSPGGQLSYEQYFGPGTRLTVT.

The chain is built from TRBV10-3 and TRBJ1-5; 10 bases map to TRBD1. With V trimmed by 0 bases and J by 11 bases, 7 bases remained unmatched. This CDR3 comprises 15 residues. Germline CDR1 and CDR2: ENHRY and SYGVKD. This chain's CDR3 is CAISESVGQGGAQHF. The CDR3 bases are TGTGCCATCAGTGAGTCGGTAGGACAGGGGGGCGCCCAGCATTTT.

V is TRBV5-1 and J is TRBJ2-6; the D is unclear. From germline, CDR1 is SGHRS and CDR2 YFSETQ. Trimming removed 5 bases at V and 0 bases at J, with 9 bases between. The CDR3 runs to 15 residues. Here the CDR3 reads CASSQVPSGANVLTF. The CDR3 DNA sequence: TGCGCCAGCAGTCAAGTCCCCTCTGGGGCCAACGTCCTGACTTTC. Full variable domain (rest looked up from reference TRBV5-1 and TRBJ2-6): KAGVTQTPRYLIKTRGQQVTLSCSPISGHRSVSWYQQTPGQGLQFLFEYFSETQRNKGNFPGRFSGRQFSNSRSEMNVSTLELGDSALYLCASSQVPSGANVLTFGAGSRLTVL.

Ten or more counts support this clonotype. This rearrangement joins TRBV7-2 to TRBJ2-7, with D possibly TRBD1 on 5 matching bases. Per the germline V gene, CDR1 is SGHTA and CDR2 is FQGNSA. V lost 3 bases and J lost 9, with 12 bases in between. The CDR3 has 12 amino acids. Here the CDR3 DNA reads TGTGCCAGCAGCTTCAAGGGGATCGGGCAGTACTTC. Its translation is CASSFKGIGQYF.

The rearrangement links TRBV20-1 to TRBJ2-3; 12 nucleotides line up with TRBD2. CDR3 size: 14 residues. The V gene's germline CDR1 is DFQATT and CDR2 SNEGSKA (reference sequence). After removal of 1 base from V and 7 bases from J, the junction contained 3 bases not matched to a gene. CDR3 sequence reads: CSARGLAGAHTQYF. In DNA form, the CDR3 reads TGCAGTGCTAGAGGACTAGCGGGAGCTCATACGCAGTATTTT.